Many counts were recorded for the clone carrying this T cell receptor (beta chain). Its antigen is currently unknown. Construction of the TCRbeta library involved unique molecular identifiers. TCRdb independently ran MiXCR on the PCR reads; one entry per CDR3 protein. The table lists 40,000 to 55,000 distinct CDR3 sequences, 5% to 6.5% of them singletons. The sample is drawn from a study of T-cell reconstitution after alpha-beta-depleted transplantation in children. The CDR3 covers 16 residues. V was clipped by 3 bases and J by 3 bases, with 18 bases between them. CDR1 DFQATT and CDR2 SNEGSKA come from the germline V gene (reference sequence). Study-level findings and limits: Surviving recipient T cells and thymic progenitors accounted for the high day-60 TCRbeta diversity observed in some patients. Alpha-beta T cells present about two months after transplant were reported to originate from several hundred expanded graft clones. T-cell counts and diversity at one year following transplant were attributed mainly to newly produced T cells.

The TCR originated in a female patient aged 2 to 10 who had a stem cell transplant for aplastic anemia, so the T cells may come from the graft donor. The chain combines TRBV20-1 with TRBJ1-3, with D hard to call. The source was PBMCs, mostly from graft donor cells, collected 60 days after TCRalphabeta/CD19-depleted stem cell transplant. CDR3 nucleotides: TGCAGTGCTAGTCCGAACAGCGCCTATGTTGGAAACACCATATATTTT. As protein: CSASPNSAYVGNTIYF.